Each of the 12 T cell receptor beta chains below was sequenced from the same sample in a study of early T cells in non-severe SARS-CoV-2 infection. A single record per CDR3 protein comes from TCRdb applying MiXCR to the 5' RACE reads. The data show 45,000 or so distinct CDR3 sequences, 20% to 25% seen once. The source was whole blood, collected at baseline. Source of these receptors: an adult who was a healthcare worker with PCR-confirmed SARS-CoV-2 infection or an uninfected control (not recorded which).

Only a few counts were recorded for this clonotype. The chain combines TRBV18 with TRBJ2-3, with 8 positions matching TRBD2. The CDR3 extends over 13 amino acids. V lost 5 bases to trimming and J lost 9 bases; unmatched junction nucleotides: 7. Germline V CDR1 and CDR2: KGHSH, LQKENI. The CDR3 DNA sequence: TGTGCCAGCTCAACACGGACTAGCCTCACGCAGTATTTT. Amino acid sequence: CASSTRTSLTQYF.

V gene TRBV20-1 combines with J gene TRBJ2-3; 10 bases are a match to TRBD2. J was trimmed by 1 base and V by 0 bases; bases with no gene match: 10. There are 18 residues in the CDR3. Germline CDR1 is DFQATT and CDR2 is SNEGSKA (reference sequence). The CDR3: CSARDRSSGGWGTDTQYF. As DNA, the CDR3 is TGCAGTGCTAGAGACCGGTCTAGCGGGGGCTGGGGCACAGATACGCAGTATTTT.

This clonotype was seen a few times. This sequence joins TRBV20-1 and TRBJ1-1; D possibly corresponds to TRBD1 (5 bases). V was trimmed by 5 bases and J by 4 bases, leaving 8 bases between them. Germline lookup yields CDR1 DFQATT and CDR2 SNEGSKA (reference sequence). This CDR3 is built from 11 residues. The CDR3 region is CSAGQGTEAFF. The CDR3 DNA reads TGCAGTGCTGGGCAGGGCACTGAAGCTTTCTTT.

This clonotype was seen a handful of times. The rearrangement uses TRBV20-1 and TRBJ2-1, with 7 positions matching TRBD2. The germline CDR1 and CDR2 sequences are DFQATT and SNEGSKA (reference sequence). V gave up 1 base and J gave up 0 bases; unmatched junction bases: 0. This CDR3 has 14 amino acids. The DNA of the CDR3 is TGCAGTGCTAGAGCGGGGGGCTCCTACAATGAGCAGTTCTTC. This translates into CSARAGGSYNEQFF.

The J gene is TRBJ2-3, the V gene TRBV7-6, with D uncertain. The CDR3 sequence is 13 residues long. Germline V lookup: CDR1 SGHVS, CDR2 FNYEAQ. Trimming cost V 1 base and J 4 bases, with 6 bases left between them. This CDR3 reads CASSLERADTQYF. The CDR3 DNA is TGTGCCAGCAGCTTAGAAAGGGCAGATACGCAGTATTTT.

This clonotype was observed a few times. At one of its ends the junction is not consistent with the germline gene, which may arise from a read error. The chain employs TRBV20-1 and TRBJ1-4, with unresolved D. This CDR3 region has 12 residues. Germline V CDR1 and CDR2: DFQATT, SNEGSKA (reference sequence). Here the CDR3 DNA reads TGCAGTGCCAGAGCTGATAATGAAAAACTGTTTTTT. It codes for CSARADNEKLFF.

This clonotype was seen at least ten times. This sequence joins TRBV19 and TRBJ2-3; D call uncertain. This CDR3 is 13 amino acids long. V lost 7 bases to trimming and J lost 6 bases, with 14 bases between them. Germline assignment: CDR1 LNHDA and CDR2 SQIVND (reference sequence). The CDR3, as DNA: TGTGCCAGTACCCTTCCAGGCGCCGATACGCAGTATTTT. Its translation: CASTLPGADTQYF.

This clonotype was picked up a small number of times. V is TRBV3-1 and J is TRBJ1-5; D gene unclear. The CDR3 loop spans 17 amino acids. Deletions cut 2 bases from V and 0 bases from J, with 14 bases between. Per the germline V gene, CDR1 is LGHDT and CDR2 is YNNKEL (reference sequence). CDR3 amino acids: CASSQKVRSYSNQPQHF. DNA of the CDR3: TGTGCCAGCAGCCAAAAGGTTAGGAGTTATAGCAATCAGCCCCAGCATTTT.

The rearrangement joins TRBV7-8 to TRBJ2-3; TRBD2 matches 12 bases. Per the germline V gene, CDR1 is SGHVS and CDR2 is FQNEAQ. The CDR3 sequence is 16 residues long. J was trimmed by 8 bases and V by 2 bases; bases with no gene match: 8. CDR3 region: CASSLYRLAGGFTQYF. The DNA of the CDR3 is TGTGCCAGCAGCTTATATAGGCTAGCGGGGGGGTTTACGCAGTATTTT.

The chain uses TRBV9 and TRBJ1-1; 9 nucleotides agree with TRBD1. The J segment lost 0 bases and the V segment lost 4 bases, leaving 4 bases of the junction unmatched. The germline V gene encodes CDR1 SGDLS and CDR2 YYNGEE. CDR3 size: 15 residues. Here the CDR3 DNA reads TGTGCCAGCAGCCCCGGGACAGGGATGAACACTGAAGCTTTCTTT. It is translated as CASSPGTGMNTEAFF.

This clonotype has only a few counts. The chain links TRBV12-3 or TRBV12-4 to TRBJ1-3; D uncertain. The length of the CDR3 is 13 residues. V was shortened by 5 bases and J by 4 bases, with 9 bases between the two germline ends. The CDR3 sequence: CASSTGRGNTIYF. Here the CDR3 DNA reads TGTGCCAGCAGTACCGGGCGGGGAAACACCATATATTTT.

This clonotype was detected a few times. This sequence joins TRBV18 and TRBJ2-3; 11 bases are shared with TRBD2. This CDR3 is built from 15 residues. Germline V gives CDR1 KGHSH, CDR2 LQKENI. The V segment lost 2 bases and the J segment 3 bases; nucleotides outside the gene matches: 1. The CDR3 coding sequence is TGTGCCAGCTCACCATCTAGCGGGGGGACAGATACGCAGTATTTT. Amino acid sequence: CASSPSSGGTDTQYF.